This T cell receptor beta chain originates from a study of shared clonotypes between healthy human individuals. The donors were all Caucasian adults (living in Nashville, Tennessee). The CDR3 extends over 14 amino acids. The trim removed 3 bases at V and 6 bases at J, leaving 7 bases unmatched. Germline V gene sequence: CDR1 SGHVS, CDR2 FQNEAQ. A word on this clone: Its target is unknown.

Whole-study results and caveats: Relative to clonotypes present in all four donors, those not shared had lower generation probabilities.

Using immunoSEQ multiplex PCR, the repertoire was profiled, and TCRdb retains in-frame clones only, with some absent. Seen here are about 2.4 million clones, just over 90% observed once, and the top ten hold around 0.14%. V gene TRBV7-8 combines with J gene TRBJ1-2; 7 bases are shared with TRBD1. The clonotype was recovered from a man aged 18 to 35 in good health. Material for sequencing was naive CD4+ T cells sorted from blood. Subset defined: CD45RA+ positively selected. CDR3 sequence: CASSFGTVGNGYTF. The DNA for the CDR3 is TGTGCCAGCAGCTTTGGGACAGTTGGAAATGGCTACACCTTC.